These 8 T cell receptor beta chains originate from one sample sequenced in a study of sequential checkpoint blockade in melanoma. Stated treatment: randomized to nivolumab then ipilimumab (arm A) or the reverse (arm B). Only in-frame clones appear in the TCRdb table, and some are missing; sequencing was by immunoSEQ multiplex PCR. The top ten clones hold around 5.4% of a sample with 35,000 to 45,000 clones, approximately 84% of them seen once. This specimen consisted of CD8+ T cells sorted from blood (inferred from file names), obtained from a patient given nivolumab and ipilimumab in sequence. The receptors stem from a human donor with melanoma.

In this sample, this clone turned up once. CDR3 bases: TGTGCCAGCAGTTTCCTGGGGGGTGGAGGGCCCCAAGAGACCCAGTACTTC. Its translation is CASSFLGGGGPQETQYF. The chain combines TRBV27 with TRBJ2-5; D may be TRBD2 (6 bases). The germline gives CDR1 MNHEY, CDR2 SMNVEV (reference sequence). This CDR3 is 17 amino acids long. The V end lost 3 bases, the J end lost 1 base, and 18 bases lay between the germline ends.

J is TRBJ1-1 and V is TRBV5-6, with 8 bases that match TRBD1. V lost 3 bases to trimming and J lost 1 base; unmatched junction nucleotides: 2. Per the germline V gene, CDR1 is SGHDT and CDR2 is YYEEEE. CDR3 length equals 14 residues. CDR3 DNA sequence: TGTGCCAGCAGCTCGGGGACAGGGAACACTGAAGCTTTCTTT. Translated: CASSSGTGNTEAFF.

Regarding this clone: Other nucleotide sequences from this sample produce the same CDR3. The V gene is TRBV7-9, the J gene TRBJ2-7, with D possibly being TRBD2 (6 bases). The CDR3 covers 16 residues. V was trimmed by 4 bases and J by 0 bases, leaving 16 bases between them. Germline CDR1 SEHNR, CDR2 FQNEAQ (reference sequence). The CDR3 spells CASSSIAEGYSYEQYF. Here the CDR3 DNA reads TGTGCCAGCAGCTCCATAGCGGAGGGATACTCCTACGAGCAGTACTTC.

J is TRBJ2-5 and V is TRBV10-1, with TRBD1 matching over 7 bases. The end of the DNA is better explained by TRBJ2-7, so the J call may be wrong. The CDR3 runs to 14 residues. CDR1 is WNHNN, CDR2 SYGVQD, per germline (reference sequence). The CDR3 nucleotides read TGCGCCAGCAGCCAGGGACAGTTCTCCTACGAGCAGTACTTC. Protein sequence: CASSQGQFSYEQYF.

The V and J genes are TRBV28 and TRBJ2-1, with 10 bases fitting TRBD1. Germline trimming cut 7 bases from V and 6 bases from J; bases unmatched to any gene: 9. The CDR3 covers 15 residues. The germline V gene encodes CDR1 MDHEN and CDR2 SYDVKM. The CDR3 DNA is TGTGCCAGCATCTCAGGACAGGGGGTCGGCAATGAGCAGTTCTTC. Translation: CASISGQGVGNEQFF.

The J gene is TRBJ2-1, the V gene TRBV7-3; D unresolved. Germline V CDR1 and CDR2: SGHTA, FQGTGA. V lost 4 bases and J lost 6, with 13 bases in between. This CDR3 is built from 14 residues. The CDR3 region is CASSSSGTSNEQFF. In DNA form, the CDR3 reads TGTGCCAGCAGCTCCTCCGGTACCTCCAATGAGCAGTTCTTC.

The V call is TRBV4-1, the J call TRBJ2-1; 8 bases align to TRBD1. The CDR3 runs 15 residues. V shed 3 bases and J 8 bases; nucleotides not matched to a gene: 9. Germline loops: CDR1 MGHRA, CDR2 YSYEKL. CDR3 region: CASSHVRDRNYEQFF. CDR3 in DNA: TGCGCCAGCAGCCATGTCCGGGACAGGAACTATGAGCAGTTCTTC.

J is TRBJ2-3 and V is TRBV14; tentatively, D is TRBD2 (6 bases). V lost 1 base, J lost 0 bases, and 8 bases lay in between. The germline V gene encodes CDR1 SGHDN and CDR2 FVKESK. This CDR3 has 15 residues. Here the CDR3 DNA reads TGTGCCAGCAGCCAAGGGGAGGCTAGCACAGATACGCAGTATTTT. It encodes CASSQGEASTDTQYF.